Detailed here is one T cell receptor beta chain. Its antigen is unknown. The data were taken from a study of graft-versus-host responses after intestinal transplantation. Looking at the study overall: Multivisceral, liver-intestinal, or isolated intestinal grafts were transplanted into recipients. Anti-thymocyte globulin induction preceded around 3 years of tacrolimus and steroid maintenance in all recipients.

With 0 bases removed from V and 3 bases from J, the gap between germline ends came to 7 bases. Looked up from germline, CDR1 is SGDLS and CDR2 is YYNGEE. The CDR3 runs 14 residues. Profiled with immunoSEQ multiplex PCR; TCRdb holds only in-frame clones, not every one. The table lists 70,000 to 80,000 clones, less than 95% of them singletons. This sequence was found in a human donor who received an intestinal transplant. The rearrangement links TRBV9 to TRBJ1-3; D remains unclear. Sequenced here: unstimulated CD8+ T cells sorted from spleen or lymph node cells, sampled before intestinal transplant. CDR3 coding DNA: TGTGCCAGCAGCGTAGGGGCCATTGGAAACACCATATATTTT. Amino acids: CASSVGAIGNTIYF.